This paragraph reports one T cell receptor beta chain. The target antigen is unknown. Clones were sequenced by immunoSEQ multiplex PCR, and TCRdb holds only the in-frame ones, with some missing. Of 80,000 to 95,000 clones in the sample, around 89% are singletons; the top ten hold approximately 0.28%. These data come from a study of graft-versus-host responses after intestinal transplantation. Study background: Every recipient had anti-thymocyte globulin induction and about three years of tacrolimus plus steroids.

Study results and limitations: Those patients showing graft-donor T cell macrochimerism displayed high graft-versus-host to host-versus-graft clonal ratios in allografts. Circulating GvH clone levels at their peak were associated with HvG declines (early post-transplant). Recipient marrow showed GvH clones, some seen first in ileum or blood.

The starting material was unstimulated CD4+ T cells sorted from spleen or lymph node cells, obtained before transplant. The sequence was obtained from a human donor who was the organ donor for an intestinal transplant.

The CDR3 DNA sequence: TGTGCCAGCAGCGTAGATAGGGGCGAGACCCAGTACTTC. It translates to CASSVDRGETQYF. The V call is TRBV9, the J call TRBJ2-5, with D tentatively TRBD1 (5 bases). Germline values: CDR1 SGDLS, CDR2 YYNGEE. This CDR3 spans 13 amino acids. V was clipped by 0 bases and J by 5 bases, with 8 bases between them.